These T cell receptor beta chains were read from a single sample in a study of T-cell memory formation after mild COVID-19. From the 5' RACE reads, TCRdb called clonotypes with MiXCR, one entry per CDR3 protein. Among roughly 600,000 distinct CDR3 sequences listed, approximately 19% were seen once. Sequencing was done on a sample of PBMCs or a T cell subset sorted from them (not recorded which). Receptors were obtained from an adult woman who had mild COVID-19 (a few samples of this study predate the infection). Cell type and time point are not known. Each CDR3 is given with its conserved first and last residue. The order of the fields is CDR3 protein, J gene, V gene.

CASSFEGGAYEQYF TRBJ2-7 TRBV12-3/TRBV12-4
CAISTTGGERYF TRBJ2-7 TRBV10-3
CAIGPETGPRNGYTF TRBJ1-2 TRBV10-3
CASTLTSGRFGVYNEQFF TRBJ2-1 TRBV12-3/TRBV12-4
CASKGFSLRGRQPQHF TRBJ1-5 TRBV6-6
CASSGWTGVSEGYTF TRBJ1-2 TRBV5-1
CASSLSRPRDRGFEAFF TRBJ1-1 TRBV27
CASSVDLAGMGDTQYF TRBJ2-3 TRBV9
CASRLSGGGYNEQFF TRBJ2-1 TRBV12-3/TRBV12-4
CSVDPLGTSGSNEQFF TRBJ2-1 TRBV29-1
CSATDRGNYGYTF TRBJ1-2 TRBV20-1
CSVESGQGATYEQYF TRBJ2-7 TRBV29-1
CATSDSGTGGPSTDTQYF TRBJ2-3 TRBV24-1
CASSPAAGVTYEQYF TRBJ2-7 TRBV18
CSARDQGTSNEKLFF TRBJ1-4 TRBV20-1
CASSPNQEKLFF TRBJ1-4 TRBV4-2
CASSSQAHSYNEQFF TRBJ2-1 TRBV19
CAWSKGREQYF TRBJ2-7 TRBV30